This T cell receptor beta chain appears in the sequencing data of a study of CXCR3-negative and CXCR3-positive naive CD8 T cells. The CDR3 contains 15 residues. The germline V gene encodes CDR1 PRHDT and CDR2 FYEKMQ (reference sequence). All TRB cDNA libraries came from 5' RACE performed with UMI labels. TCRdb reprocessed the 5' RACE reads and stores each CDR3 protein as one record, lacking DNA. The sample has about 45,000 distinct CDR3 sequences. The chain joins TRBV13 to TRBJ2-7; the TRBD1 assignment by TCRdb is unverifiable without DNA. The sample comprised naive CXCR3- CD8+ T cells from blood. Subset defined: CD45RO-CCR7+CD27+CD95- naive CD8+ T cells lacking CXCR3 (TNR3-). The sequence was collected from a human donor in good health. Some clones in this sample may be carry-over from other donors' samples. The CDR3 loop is CASLRGQEKTYEQYF.